This TCR beta chain was sequenced during a study of read filtering for tumor transcriptome and immune sequencing. The CDR3 runs 14 residues. The V and J ends lost 7 bases and 0 bases respectively, with 12 bases between them. From germline, CDR1 is MNHNS and CDR2 SASEGT. Molecular barcoded adaptors covering alpha/delta and beta/gamma chains were used on 400 ng RNA. TCRdb analysed the reads with MiXCR anew, one entry per CDR3 protein. Seen here are roughly 38,000 distinct CDR3 sequences, 14% observed once, and the top ten hold 5.5% to 7%. V is TRBV6-1 and J is TRBJ1-2; perhaps TRBD1 as D (6 bases). The sample was a population of CD138-negative cells sorted from bone marrow. This TCR was sampled from a donor at least 40 years old with multiple myeloma. The CDR3 sequence: CASTEGEANYGYTF. The CDR3 region has the DNA TGTGCCAGCACCGAGGGGGAAGCTAACTATGGCTACACCTTC.